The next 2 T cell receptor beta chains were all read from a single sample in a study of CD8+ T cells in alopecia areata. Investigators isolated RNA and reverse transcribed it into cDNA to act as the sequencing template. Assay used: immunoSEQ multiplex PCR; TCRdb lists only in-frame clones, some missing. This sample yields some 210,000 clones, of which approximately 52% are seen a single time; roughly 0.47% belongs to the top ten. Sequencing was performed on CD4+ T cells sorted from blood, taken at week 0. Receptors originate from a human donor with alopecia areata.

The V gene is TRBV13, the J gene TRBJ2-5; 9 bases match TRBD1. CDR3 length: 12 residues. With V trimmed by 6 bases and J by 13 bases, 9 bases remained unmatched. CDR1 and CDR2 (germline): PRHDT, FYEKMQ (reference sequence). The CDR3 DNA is TGTGCCAGCAGTCAAAGCCGGGACAGGGTGTACTTC. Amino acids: CASSQSRDRVYF.

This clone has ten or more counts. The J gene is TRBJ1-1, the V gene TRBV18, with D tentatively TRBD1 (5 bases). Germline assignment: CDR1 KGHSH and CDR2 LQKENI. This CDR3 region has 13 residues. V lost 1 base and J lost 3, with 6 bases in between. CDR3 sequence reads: CASSPRGDTEAFF. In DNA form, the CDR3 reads TGTGCCAGCTCACCACGGGGGGACACTGAAGCTTTCTTT.